Following are 31 T cell receptor beta chains from one sample sequenced in a study of CD8 T cells in Susac syndrome. RNA totalling roughly 0.45 to 1 ug underwent reverse transcription with random hexamers. TCRdb re-called the immunoSEQ multiplex PCR reads with MiXCR, one entry per CDR3 protein. The data contain approximately 120,000 distinct CDR3 sequences, 90% to 95% of them singletons. Material for sequencing was CD8+ T cells from PBMCs. These receptors all come from a human donor with Susac syndrome.

This chain links TRBV19 with TRBJ2-7, with TRBD2 matching over 13 bases. After removal of 5 bases from V and 5 bases from J, the junction contained 18 bases not matched to a gene. The CDR3 is made up of 19 amino acids. CDR1 LNHDA and CDR2 SQIVND come from the germline V gene (reference sequence). CDR3 sequence (DNA): TGTGCCAGTAGTGAATGGACTAGCGGGGGTCTCCTCGAATCAGACGAGCAGTACTTC. Its translation is CASSEWTSGGLLESDEQYF.

V is TRBV28 and J is TRBJ2-7; a weak D match, TRBD1 (6 bases). The germline CDR1 and CDR2 sequences are MDHEN and SYDVKM. V dropped 5 bases and J dropped 6 bases, with 20 bases sitting between them. This CDR3 has 15 amino acids. The CDR3 DNA sequence: TGTGCCAGCAGTATCCGTCCTTATGGGGGCCGCGAGCAGTACTTC. Translation: CASSIRPYGGREQYF.

This chain uses TRBV6-6 with TRBJ2-7; perhaps TRBD2 as D (6 bases). Germline CDR1 reads MNHNY; CDR2 reads SVGAGI (reference sequence). Trimming removed 7 bases from V and 2 bases from J, with 21 bases in between. The CDR3 is made up of 16 amino acids. The CDR3 nucleotides are TGTGCCAGCATTCCAAGCGGAGGGGAAGTCCCCTACGAGCAGTACTTC. Amino acid sequence: CASIPSGGEVPYEQYF.

This sequence joins TRBV6-5 and TRBJ2-5; D might be TRBD2 (5 bases). The CDR3 consists of 14 residues. The V and J ends lost 4 bases and 2 bases respectively, with 11 bases between them. The germline gives CDR1 MNHEY, CDR2 SVGAGI. This CDR3 reads CASSSWTSQETQYF. The CDR3 bases are TGTGCCAGCAGTTCCTGGACTTCACAAGAGACCCAGTACTTC.

J is TRBJ2-3 and V is TRBV4-2; D possibly corresponds to TRBD2 (5 bases). Germline V CDR1 and CDR2: LGHNA, YNFKEQ. Deletions cut 0 bases from V and 5 bases from J, with 9 bases between. CDR3 length: 14 amino acids. The CDR3 sequence is CASSQDTRLDTQYF. CDR3 DNA sequence: TGTGCCAGCAGCCAAGATACTAGGTTAGATACGCAGTATTTT.

The rearrangement uses TRBV15 and TRBJ2-7, with D maybe TRBD2 (5 bases). The CDR3 is 15 amino acids. Trimming left V 5 bases short and J 0 bases short, with 14 bases between. Germline CDR1 LNHNV, CDR2 YYDKDF (reference sequence). The CDR3 DNA reads TGTGCCACCAGCGCCGGGATTCTGAGCTCCTACGAGCAGTACTTC. It encodes CATSAGILSSYEQYF.

V gene TRBV12-3 or TRBV12-4 combines with J gene TRBJ2-7; 8 bases agree with TRBD1. Unmatched junction bases numbered 7, after V lost 6 bases and J lost 3 bases. The CDR3 consists of 14 residues. The CDR3 DNA sequence: TGTGCCAGCAGACCGTCAGGGGGCGTCTACGAGCAGTACTTC. Translating gives CASRPSGGVYEQYF.

The table lists this clonotype with a count of one. The genes are TRBV29-1 and TRBJ1-2, with 7 positions matching TRBD1. The ends lost 5 bases at V and 2 bases at J; junction bases unmatched: 11. This CDR3 is 15 amino acids long. Germline V gene data show CDR1 as SQVTM and CDR2 as ANQGSEA. This CDR3 reads CSVTPRGQENYGYTF. CDR3 coding DNA: TGCAGCGTTACGCCCCGAGGACAGGAAAACTATGGCTACACCTTC.

CDR3 nucleotide sequence: TGCGCCAGCAGCCACGGAGGGACCTATGGCTACACCTTC. It specifies CASSHGGTYGYTF. The gene calls are TRBV4-1 and TRBJ1-2; TRBD1 might be the D (5 bases). Germline V lookup: CDR1 MGHRA, CDR2 YSYEKL. This CDR3 is 13 amino acids long. Trimming removed 3 bases from V and 4 bases from J, with 9 bases in between.

The chain uses TRBV6-5 and TRBJ1-4; tentatively, D is TRBD1 (6 bases). The CDR3 is 15 residues long. Per germline, CDR1 MNHEY and CDR2 SVGAGI. V was clipped by 0 bases and J by 6 bases, with 11 bases between them. The CDR3 region is CASSYSGGWDEKLFF. CDR3 nucleotide sequence: TGTGCCAGCAGTTACTCGGGGGGCTGGGATGAAAAACTGTTTTTT.

The chain couples TRBV9 to TRBJ2-1; D perhaps matches TRBD2 (6 bases). V was cut by 1 base and J by 5 bases, with 19 bases left in between. Germline V gene data show CDR1 as SGDLS and CDR2 as YYNGEE. This CDR3 spans 17 amino acids. CDR3 sequence reads: CASSVSLVVGGHNEQFF. Here the CDR3 DNA reads TGTGCCAGCAGCGTATCCTTGGTGGTCGGGGGACACAATGAGCAGTTCTTC.

The chain combines TRBV13 with TRBJ2-5; D might be TRBD1 (6 bases). The germline V gene encodes CDR1 PRHDT and CDR2 FYEKMQ (reference sequence). The CDR3 has 15 residues. V dropped 5 bases and J dropped 1 base, with 14 bases sitting between them. The CDR3, as DNA: TGTGCCAGCAGCCCTAAGGGGGTTGGCCAAGAGACCCAGTACTTC. Translated, it gives CASSPKGVGQETQYF. The complete variable domain, with remaining parts taken from reference TRBV13 and TRBJ2-5, reads AAGVIQSPRHLIKEKRETATLKCYPIPRHDTVYWYQQGPGQDPQFLISFYEKMQSDKGSIPDRFSAQQFSDYHSELNMSSLELGDSALYFCASSPKGVGQETQYFGPGTRLLVL.

The chain uses TRBV12-3 or TRBV12-4 and TRBJ1-2, with D tentatively TRBD1 (6 bases). V lost 3 bases and J lost 8, with 16 bases in between. The length of the CDR3 is 14 residues. CDR3 sequence (DNA): TGTGCCAGCAGTTTGAACAGGGCCCGGCGGGGCTACACCTTC. Translated: CASSLNRARRGYTF.

The genes are TRBV30 and TRBJ2-1; perhaps TRBD2 as D (5 bases). Germline-derived CDR1 and CDR2 are GTSNPN and SVGIG (reference sequence). Trimming cost V 0 bases and J 9 bases, with 15 bases left between them. The CDR3 length is 14 residues. The CDR3 nucleotides read TGTGCCTGGAGTGTACGGGCCCAACTAGGTGAGCAGTTCTTC. It translates to CAWSVRAQLGEQFF. Full variable domain (remainder filled in from reference TRBV30 and TRBJ2-1): SQTIHQWPATLVQPVGSPLSLECTVEGTSNPNLYWYRQAAGRGLQLLFYSVGIGQISSEVPQNLSASRPQDRQFILSSKKLLLSDSGFYLCAWSVRAQLGEQFFGPGTRLTVL.

The chain links TRBV30 to TRBJ1-5; maybe TRBD1 (5 bases). The V and J ends lost 3 bases and 7 bases respectively, with 16 bases between them. Germline CDR1 reads GTSNPN; CDR2 reads SVGIG (reference sequence). The CDR3 spans 14 residues. The CDR3 spells CAWRDGLRGQPQHF. As DNA, the CDR3 is TGTGCCTGGAGAGACGGGCTCCGGGGCCAGCCCCAGCATTTT.

The chain employs TRBV6-5 and TRBJ2-7; 9 bases align to TRBD1. Trimming took 4 bases from V and 5 from J; bases not matched to a gene: 6. The CDR3 spans 14 residues. Germline V lookup: CDR1 MNHEY, CDR2 SVGAGI. CDR3 loop: CASSSIQGANEQYF. CDR3 bases: TGTGCCAGCAGTTCGATACAGGGGGCCAACGAGCAGTACTTC.

The V gene is TRBV5-6, the J gene TRBJ2-5; D is perhaps TRBD1 (5 bases). The CDR3 runs 13 residues. Trimming shortened V by 3 bases and J by 5 bases, and 11 bases separated the two germline ends. Per the germline V gene, CDR1 is SGHDT and CDR2 is YYEEEE. CDR3 protein: CASSWGLEETQYF. CDR3 sequence (DNA): TGTGCCAGCAGCTGGGGCCTCGAGGAGACCCAGTACTTC.

V usage is TRBV12-3 or TRBV12-4 and J usage is TRBJ2-7; 8 bases are a match to TRBD1. The CDR3 is 13 residues long. With V trimmed by 6 bases and J by 6 bases, 7 bases remained unmatched. The CDR3 loop reads CASRGTGAGEQYF. CDR3 coding DNA: TGTGCCAGCAGGGGGACAGGCGCGGGCGAGCAGTACTTC.

The V and J genes are TRBV6-5 and TRBJ2-2; TRBD1 matches at 11 bases. Germline-derived CDR1 and CDR2 are MNHEY and SVGAGI. The length of the CDR3 is 13 residues. J lost 6 bases, V lost 6 bases, and 0 bases had no gene match. The CDR3, as DNA: TGTGCCAGCAGGGGACAGGGGGCCGGGGAGCTGTTTTTT. Encoded protein: CASRGQGAGELFF.

The rearrangement links TRBV7-2 to TRBJ2-1; 9 bases agree with TRBD2. This CDR3 spans 15 amino acids. Germline CDR1 reads SGHTA; CDR2 reads FQGNSA. V lost 5 bases and J lost 8; bases outside the gene matches: 10. This CDR3 reads CASSRVAGGADEQFF. CDR3 coding DNA: TGTGCCAGCAGCCGGGTGGCGGGAGGGGCCGATGAGCAGTTCTTC.

This chain links TRBV5-6 with TRBJ2-5; either TRBD1 or TRBD2 may fit D (6 bases each). V lost 0 bases and J 10 bases, leaving 10 bases between the germline ends. This CDR3 is built from 12 residues. The germline CDR1 and CDR2 sequences are SGHDT and YYEEEE. This chain's CDR3 is CASSLAEGGQYF. CDR3 DNA sequence: TGTGCCAGCAGCTTGGCCGAGGGGGGCCAGTACTTC.

CDR3 residues: CASSPPGLAEYTDTQYF. The CDR3 region has the DNA TGTGCCAGCAGTCCGCCGGGACTAGCGGAGTACACAGATACGCAGTATTTT. The chain links TRBV27 to TRBJ2-3, with 11 bases matching TRBD2. Per the germline V gene, CDR1 is MNHEY and CDR2 is SMNVEV (reference sequence). Losses at the gene ends were 5 bases for V and 2 bases for J; bases not matched to a gene: 9. This CDR3 spans 17 amino acids.

The J gene is TRBJ1-5, the V gene TRBV3-1; D call uncertain. V was trimmed by 0 bases and J by 3 bases, leaving 9 bases between them. CDR1 is LGHDT and CDR2 is YNNKEL in the germline V gene (reference sequence). CDR3 length: 15 residues. CDR3 sequence: CASSQDGDPNQPQHF. CDR3 bases: TGTGCCAGCAGCCAAGATGGAGACCCCAATCAGCCCCAGCATTTT.

The gene calls are TRBV6-5 and TRBJ1-1, with D tentatively TRBD1 (5 bases). The germline V gene encodes CDR1 MNHEY and CDR2 SVGAGI. CDR3 size: 17 residues. Trimming removed 1 base at V and 1 base at J, with 16 bases between. The CDR3: CASSYFPVATANTEAFF. For the CDR3, the DNA is TGTGCCAGCAGTTACTTCCCTGTAGCGACAGCGAACACTGAAGCTTTCTTT.

The rearrangement links TRBV6-6 to TRBJ2-5; possible D gene TRBD2, 5 bases. Germline CDR1 MNHNY, CDR2 SVGAGI (reference sequence). Deletions cut 6 bases from V and 5 bases from J, with 10 bases between. The CDR3 contains 12 residues. The chain's CDR3 is CASRGAAETQYF. The CDR3 coding sequence is TGTGCCAGCAGGGGAGCTGCGGAGACCCAGTACTTC.

This clonotype was seen a single time. The chain links TRBV15 to TRBJ1-2; D perhaps matches TRBD1 (5 bases). There are 17 residues in the CDR3. The germline gives CDR1 LNHNV, CDR2 YYDKDF (reference sequence). Trimming removed 1 base from V and 8 bases from J, with 23 bases in between. The CDR3 here is CATSRGPEWQGERGYTF. The CDR3 DNA reads as TGTGCCACCAGCAGAGGGCCTGAATGGCAGGGCGAACGCGGCTACACCTTC.

The chain uses TRBV9 and TRBJ2-7, with 10 bases that match TRBD2. The junction had 8 bases not matched to a gene; V was cut back by 2 bases and J by 3 bases. Germline V gene data show CDR1 as SGDLS and CDR2 as YYNGEE. This CDR3 is built from 16 residues. The CDR3 protein is CASSVDGLADSYEQYF. For the CDR3, the DNA is TGTGCCAGCAGCGTCGACGGACTAGCGGATAGCTACGAGCAGTACTTC.

This clonotype was observed once. This chain connects TRBV24-1 to TRBJ2-1; the D gene could be TRBD1 or TRBD2 (7 bases each). The CDR3 runs to 13 residues. V was shortened by 7 bases and J by 4 bases, with 10 bases between the two germline ends. In germline, CDR1 is KGHDR, CDR2 SFDVKD. This CDR3 reads CATSQGGYNEQFF. Written as DNA, the CDR3 is TGTGCCACCAGCCAGGGGGGGTACAATGAGCAGTTCTTC.

CDR3: CATSRPWDLPGEQYF. CDR3 nucleotide sequence: TGTGCCACCAGCAGACCCTGGGACTTGCCGGGAGAGCAGTACTTC. This chain joins TRBV15 and TRBJ2-7; D possibly corresponds to TRBD2 (6 bases). CDR3 length: 15 amino acids. The germline V gene has CDR1 LNHNV and CDR2 YYDKDF (reference sequence). V was trimmed by 2 bases and J by 7 bases, leaving 18 bases between them.

The chain employs TRBV27 and TRBJ1-5, with D possibly being TRBD1 (6 bases). The germline V and J ends were trimmed by 6 bases and 0 bases, with 18 bases remaining between them. This CDR3 spans 17 amino acids. CDR1 is MNHEY and CDR2 is SMNVEV in the germline V gene (reference sequence). The CDR3: CASSLLGAFYSNQPQHF. The CDR3 bases are TGTGCCAGCAGCCTATTGGGGGCGTTTTATAGCAATCAGCCCCAGCATTTT.

The chain carries TRBV6-5 and TRBJ2-3, with 12 bases lining up with TRBD2. The length of the CDR3 is 15 residues. V gave up 3 bases and J gave up 6 bases; unmatched junction bases: 4. CDR1 MNHEY and CDR2 SVGAGI come from the germline V gene. The chain's CDR3 is CASSYTSGRTDTQYF. Here the CDR3 DNA reads TGTGCCAGCAGTTATACTAGCGGGAGGACGGATACGCAGTATTTT.